The 30 T cell receptor beta chains below all came from one sample that was sequenced in a study of cytomegalovirus exposure and HLA in healthy donors. Some clones are missing from TCRdb's copy, which holds only in-frame ones; the method was immunoSEQ multiplex PCR. The sample consists of some 130,000 clones, around 89% of them appearing once. Input material: PBMCs. All receptors come from a woman under 30 in good health and CMV-seropositive.

There are a few counts of this clone. The V call is TRBV9, the J call TRBJ2-1; tentative D call: TRBD2 (6 bases). CDR1 is SGDLS, CDR2 YYNGEE, per germline. The CDR3 length is 15 residues. Between the trimmed V and J ends, which lost 4 bases and 9 bases, there was a span of 20 bases. The CDR3 nucleotides read TGTGCCAGCAGCCCTTCTAGCGTCCAATGGGGTGAGCAGTTCTTC. This gives the protein CASSPSSVQWGEQFF.

This chain connects TRBV27 to TRBJ2-1, with TRBD1 identical over 8 bases. The germline CDR1 and CDR2 sequences are MNHEY and SMNVEV (reference sequence). V was pared by 5 bases and J by 8 bases, with 5 bases of the junction left unmatched. The CDR3 is 13 residues long. The CDR3 region has the DNA TGTGCCAGCAGTCCGCAGGGGGCCCATGAGCAGTTCTTC. Translating gives CASSPQGAHEQFF.

This clone was recorded a few times. The gene calls are TRBV6-5 and TRBJ1-6; possibly TRBD1 for D (5 bases). The CDR3 extends over 15 amino acids. Trimming removed 2 bases at V and 10 bases at J, with 15 bases between. Germline-derived CDR1 and CDR2 are MNHEY and SVGAGI. CDR3 in DNA: TGTGCCAGCAGTTACCGGGGGGGAATGGGGTCACCCCTCCACTTT. This translates into CASSYRGGMGSPLHF.

The chain is built from TRBV5-1 and TRBJ1-3; perhaps TRBD1 as D (5 bases). The V end was cut by 3 bases, the J end by 4 bases, with 17 bases between. The germline V gene has CDR1 SGHRS and CDR2 YFSETQ. The CDR3 loop spans 16 amino acids. The CDR3 region has the DNA TGCGCCAGCAGCTCCCTCGGGGGGTCCACAGGAAACACCATATATTTT. It specifies CASSSLGGSTGNTIYF.

The rearrangement joins TRBV10-2 to TRBJ1-2; D ambiguous. Germline lookup yields CDR1 WSHSY and CDR2 SAAADI. Trimming removed 0 bases from V and 0 bases from J, with 11 bases in between. This CDR3 comprises 16 residues. This CDR3 reads CASSESIAGTNYGYTF. As DNA, the CDR3 is TGCGCCAGCAGTGAGTCGATCGCGGGGACTAACTATGGCTACACCTTC.

This clone was seen a single time. CDR3 region: CASSYDRGVTEAFF. The DNA of the CDR3 is TGTGCCAGCAGTTACGACAGGGGGGTCACTGAAGCTTTCTTT. The chain carries TRBV6-5 and TRBJ1-1; 9 nucleotides match TRBD1. J gave up 4 bases and V 2 bases, and 2 bases lay outside the gene matches. The CDR3 contains 14 residues. CDR1 is MNHEY, CDR2 SVGAGI, per germline.

This chain joins TRBV2 and TRBJ2-1, with D unresolved. The V gene's germline CDR1 is SNHLY and CDR2 FYNNEI. Between the trimmed V and J ends, which lost 2 bases and 3 bases, there was a span of 11 bases. The CDR3 contains 15 residues. The CDR3 sequence is CASSEQLRNYNEQFF. The CDR3 region has the DNA TGTGCCAGCAGTGAACAGCTGCGGAACTACAATGAGCAGTTCTTC.

This rearrangement joins TRBV19 to TRBJ2-7, with D maybe TRBD1 (6 bases). The CDR3 covers 16 residues. Per germline, CDR1 LNHDA and CDR2 SQIVND (reference sequence). V was shortened by 1 base and J by 0 bases, with 13 bases between the two germline ends. The DNA for the CDR3 is TGTGCCAGTAGTATAGTTGGGGAGACAGGCTCCTACGAGCAGTACTTC. Translated, it gives CASSIVGETGSYEQYF.

V is TRBV18 and J is TRBJ2-3; TRBD1 is a possible D gene (5 bases). Trimming stripped 0 bases from V and 7 bases from J, with 14 bases between. Germline V gene data show CDR1 as KGHSH and CDR2 as LQKENI. The CDR3 runs to 15 residues. The CDR3 here is CASSPPERGQYTQYF. The CDR3 DNA follows: TGTGCCAGCTCACCACCGGAAAGGGGCCAGTATACGCAGTATTTT. The full variable domain, rest sourced from reference TRBV18 and TRBJ2-3, is NAGVMQNPRHLVRRRGQEARLRCSPMKGHSHVYWYRQLPEEGLKFMVYLQKENIIDESGMPKERFSAEFPKEGPSILRIQQVVRGDSAAYFCASSPPERGQYTQYFGPGTRLTVL.

This rearrangement joins TRBV27 to TRBJ2-7; TRBD2 aligns across 7 bases. The CDR3 is made up of 15 amino acids. Per the germline V gene, CDR1 is MNHEY and CDR2 is SMNVEV (reference sequence). V shed 2 bases and J 2 bases; nucleotides not matched to a gene: 6. Written as DNA, the CDR3 is TGTGCCAGCAGTTTAGGAGCTAGCGGAACCTACGAGCAGTACTTC. Translating it yields CASSLGASGTYEQYF.

The count of this clone is one. The chain recombines TRBV9 with TRBJ2-2; D may be TRBD1 (7 bases). With 5 bases removed from V and 7 bases from J, the gap between germline ends came to 18 bases. Germline V CDR1 and CDR2: SGDLS, YYNGEE. This CDR3 contains 15 residues. CDR3 residues: CASSLDREEHGELFF. CDR3 nucleotides: TGTGCCAGCAGTCTCGACAGGGAGGAGCACGGGGAGCTGTTTTTT.

The chain joins TRBV27 to TRBJ2-3; no definite D call. CDR1 and CDR2 (germline): MNHEY, SMNVEV (reference sequence). The CDR3 is 15 residues long. V was pared by 3 bases and J by 0 bases, with 10 bases between. The CDR3 loop is CASSFSGSSTDTQYF. The DNA of the CDR3 is TGTGCCAGCAGTTTCTCGGGTTCAAGCACAGATACGCAGTATTTT.

This chain connects TRBV10-3 to TRBJ1-1; TRBD1 might be the D (6 bases). Deletions cut 6 bases from V and 4 bases from J, with 18 bases between. The CDR3 has 15 amino acids. Germline V gene data show CDR1 as ENHRY and CDR2 as SYGVKD. As DNA, the CDR3 is TGTGCCATCAGAGAGGGGGGGGAGGGAGGCACTGAAGCTTTCTTT. Its translation: CAIREGGEGGTEAFF.

V gene TRBV27 combines with J gene TRBJ2-7; the D is unclear. Trimming cost V 1 base and J 0 bases, with 7 bases left between them. CDR1 is MNHEY and CDR2 is SMNVEV in the germline V gene (reference sequence). The CDR3 is 14 residues long. The CDR3 loop reads CASSLLTNSYEQYF. The CDR3 DNA follows: TGTGCCAGCAGTTTATTGACAAACTCCTACGAGCAGTACTTC.

The chain carries TRBV9 and TRBJ2-3; the D gene is possibly TRBD2 (5 bases). V shed 4 bases and J shed 0 bases, with 18 bases lying between them. CDR3 length: 17 residues. Germline V gene lookup returns CDR1 SGDLS and CDR2 YYNGEE. The CDR3 here is CASSPRSGWSSTDTQYF. In DNA form, the CDR3 reads TGTGCCAGCAGCCCCCGCTCGGGGTGGTCTAGCACAGATACGCAGTATTTT.

J is TRBJ1-6 and V is TRBV25-1; D gene unclear. The CDR3 loop spans 14 amino acids. Trimming left V 5 bases short and J 10 bases short, with 15 bases between. Germline CDR1 and CDR2: MGHDK and SYGVNS. In nucleotides, the CDR3 is TGTGCCAGCAGTCAGGTTGAACCCTACTCACCCCTCCACTTT. As protein: CASSQVEPYSPLHF. The full variable domain, in which reference TRBV25-1 and TRBJ1-6 provide the parts outside the CDR3, is EADIYQTPRYLVIGTGKKITLECSQTMGHDKMYWYQQDPGMELHLIHYSYGVNSTEKGDLSSESTVSRIRTEHFPLTLESARPSHTSQYLCASSQVEPYSPLHFGNGTRLTVT.

The genes are TRBV19 and TRBJ2-3; no clear D gene. The CDR3 is 11 amino acids. The V gene lost 3 bases and the J gene lost 5 bases, with 3 bases spanning the gap. Germline V lookup: CDR1 LNHDA, CDR2 SQIVND (reference sequence). CDR3 DNA sequence: TGTGCCAGTAGTATGCGAGATACGCAGTATTTT. This codes for CASSMRDTQYF.

This chain connects TRBV13 to TRBJ1-3; a possible D gene is TRBD1 (5 bases). Germline CDR1 and CDR2: PRHDT and FYEKMQ (reference sequence). V was shortened by 0 bases and J by 0 bases, with 9 bases between the two germline ends. The CDR3 is 16 residues long. The CDR3 reads CASSLGGDYSGNTIYF. The DNA for the CDR3 is TGTGCCAGCAGCTTAGGAGGGGACTACTCTGGAAACACCATATATTTT.

Comments on this clone: Other nucleotide sequences in the sample specify the same CDR3. The chain links TRBV18 to TRBJ1-1; D is unresolved. CDR1 and CDR2 (germline): KGHSH, LQKENI. This CDR3 region has 13 residues. V was shortened by 3 bases and J by 1 base, with 6 bases between the two germline ends. CDR3 sequence: CASSPGGNTEAFF. CDR3 DNA: TGTGCCAGCTCACCGGGAGGGAACACTGAAGCTTTCTTT.

This chain joins TRBV9 and TRBJ2-1; D perhaps matches TRBD1 (5 bases). Germline-derived CDR1 and CDR2 are SGDLS and YYNGEE. Between the trimmed V and J ends, which lost 3 bases and 4 bases, there was a span of 8 bases. The CDR3 has 13 amino acids. For the CDR3, the DNA is TGTGCCAGCAGCGCGACAGATTACAATGAGCAGTTCTTC. As protein: CASSATDYNEQFF.

The chain employs TRBV5-1 and TRBJ2-1; TRBD2 matches 12 bases. Germline loops: CDR1 SGHRS, CDR2 YFSETQ. V was pared by 5 bases and J by 8 bases, with 8 bases of the junction left unmatched. The CDR3 loop spans 15 amino acids. The CDR3 DNA reads TGCGCCAGCAGAGATGGACTAGCGGGAAGGGATGAGCAGTTCTTC. Translated: CASRDGLAGRDEQFF. The full variable domain, its missing parts supplied by reference TRBV5-1 and TRBJ2-1, is KAGVTQTPRYLIKTRGQQVTLSCSPISGHRSVSWYQQTPGQGLQFLFEYFSETQRNKGNFPGRFSGRQFSNSRSEMNVSTLELGDSALYLCASRDGLAGRDEQFFGPGTRLTVL.

The chain is built from TRBV7-9 and TRBJ2-5, with TRBD1 identical over 7 bases. Germline loops: CDR1 SEHNR, CDR2 FQNEAQ (reference sequence). There are 14 residues in the CDR3. J was trimmed by 0 bases and V by 3 bases; bases with no gene match: 1. The DNA of the CDR3 is TGTGCCAGCAGCTTGGGACAGTACCAAGAGACCCAGTACTTC. Its protein product is CASSLGQYQETQYF. Full variable domain (rest looked up from reference TRBV7-9 and TRBJ2-5): DTGVSQNPRHKITKRGQNVTFRCDPISEHNRLYWYRQTLGQGPEFLTYFQNEAQLEKSRLLSDRFSAERPKGSFSTLEIQRTEQGDSAMYLCASSLGQYQETQYFGPGTRLLVL.

The chain is built from TRBV28 and TRBJ1-1, with D possibly being TRBD1 (6 bases). The CDR3 length is 16 residues. Germline V gene sequence: CDR1 MDHEN, CDR2 SYDVKM. Trimming shortened V by 5 bases and J by 6 bases, and 22 bases separated the two germline ends. The CDR3 sequence: CASSGFTGTSPSEAFF. In DNA form, the CDR3 reads TGTGCCAGCAGTGGTTTTACCGGGACATCCCCTTCTGAAGCTTTCTTT.

This chain joins TRBV6-1 and TRBJ1-4; 7 nucleotides align to TRBD1. J was trimmed by 5 bases and V by 4 bases; bases with no gene match: 1. The CDR3 spans 13 residues. Germline-derived CDR1 and CDR2 are MNHNS and SASEGT. CDR3 sequence reads: CASSGQGNEKLFF. In nucleotides, the CDR3 is TGTGCCAGCAGTGGACAGGGAAATGAAAAACTGTTTTTT.

The rearrangement uses TRBV2 and TRBJ2-5, with 8 bases identical to TRBD2. Germline CDR1 is SNHLY and CDR2 is FYNNEI. Unmatched junction bases numbered 5, after V lost 5 bases and J lost 0 bases. This CDR3 has 15 amino acids. The CDR3 loop reads CASSTSGGYQETQYF. The CDR3 nucleotides read TGTGCCAGCAGTACTAGCGGCGGTTACCAAGAGACCCAGTACTTC. Using reference TRBV2 and TRBJ2-5 for the parts outside the CDR3, the full variable domain is EPEVTQTPSHQVTQMGQEVILRCVPISNHLYFYWYRQILGQKVEFLVSFYNNEISEKSEIFDDQFSVERPDGSNFTLKIRSTKLEDSAMYFCASSTSGGYQETQYFGPGTRLLVL.

The genes are TRBV6-6 and TRBJ1-2, with D hard to call. CDR3 length: 14 residues. Germline V lookup: CDR1 MNHNY, CDR2 SVGAGI (reference sequence). V lost 6 bases, J lost 0 bases, and 11 bases lay in between. The CDR3 sequence is CASSREGSNYGYTF. The CDR3 coding sequence is TGTGCCAGCAGCCGAGAGGGTTCTAACTATGGCTACACCTTC.

The J gene is TRBJ2-5, the V gene TRBV27, with TRBD2 identical over 15 bases. Germline CDR1 reads MNHEY; CDR2 reads SMNVEV (reference sequence). V dropped 5 bases and J dropped 2; count of bases not matched to a gene: 3. The CDR3 spans 16 residues. CDR3: CASSPGLAGGQETQYF. The CDR3, as DNA: TGTGCCAGCAGTCCGGGACTAGCGGGGGGTCAAGAGACCCAGTACTTC.

CDR3 loop: CASSPGLSKVIGELFF. The CDR3 bases are TGTGCCAGCAGCCCGGGACTCTCAAAGGTTATCGGGGAGCTGTTTTTT. This chain joins TRBV7-9 and TRBJ2-2, with D possibly matching TRBD2 (6 bases). Deletions cut 5 bases from V and 7 bases from J, with 20 bases between. The CDR3 covers 16 residues. The germline CDR1 and CDR2 sequences are SEHNR and FQNEAQ (reference sequence).

V usage is TRBV6-1 and J usage is TRBJ1-1, with D possibly being TRBD1 (5 bases). Between the trimmed V and J ends, which lost 2 bases and 5 bases, there was a span of 15 bases. CDR1 is MNHNS and CDR2 is SASEGT in the germline V gene. There are 15 residues in the CDR3. This CDR3 reads CASSERGGVATEAFF. In DNA, the CDR3 is TGTGCCAGCAGTGAACGGGGGGGAGTGGCGACTGAAGCTTTCTTT.

This chain uses TRBV14 with TRBJ2-7; 11 bases map to TRBD2. Unmatched junction bases numbered 3, after V lost 4 bases and J lost 7 bases. The V gene's germline CDR1 is SGHDN and CDR2 FVKESK. This CDR3 has 13 amino acids. The CDR3 bases are TGTGCCAGCAGCCTCCGACTAGCGGGGGAGCAGTACTTC. Protein sequence: CASSLRLAGEQYF.